A single sample is the source of the 8 T cell receptor beta chains below, sequenced in a study of T cell repertoires in cytomegalovirus infection. TCRdb used MiXCR to reprocess the reads, holding one entry per CDR3 protein. Here the sample spans some 350,000 distinct CDR3 sequences, around 18% being singletons. The sequenced sample was PBMCs. Receptors were obtained from a human donor in good health (CMV status not recorded). Some clones in this sample may be carry-over from other donors' samples.

This clonotype has a handful of counts. V usage is TRBV20-1 and J usage is TRBJ1-6; no clear D gene. This CDR3 has 14 amino acids. Germline CDR1 and CDR2: DFQATT and SNEGSKA (reference sequence). V was pared by 0 bases and J by 7 bases, with 10 bases between. CDR3 sequence reads: CSARDRLQNSPLHF. CDR3 sequence (DNA): TGCAGTGCTAGAGATCGGCTACAAAATTCACCCCTCCACTTT.

This clonotype was recorded at least ten times. CDR3 sequence: CASSSRVTGTNTEAFF. DNA for the CDR3: TGTGCCAGCAGCTCCCGAGTCACAGGGACGAACACTGAAGCTTTCTTT. The chain couples TRBV7-2 to TRBJ1-1; D possibly corresponds to TRBD1 (6 bases). The ends were cut back, 4 bases at V and 1 base at J, with 16 bases in the middle. The CDR3 is 16 residues long. Per germline, CDR1 SGHTA and CDR2 FQGNSA.

This clonotype was seen ten or more times. The chain recombines TRBV7-2 with TRBJ2-7; D is ambiguous. CDR3 length: 13 residues. The ends were cut back, 3 bases at V and 4 bases at J, with 10 bases in the middle. Germline lookup yields CDR1 SGHTA and CDR2 FQGNSA. The CDR3 reads CASSLGYGYEQYF. Here the CDR3 DNA reads TGTGCCAGCAGCTTGGGGTACGGGTACGAGCAGTACTTC.

The chain joins TRBV4-3 to TRBJ2-2; D perhaps matches TRBD2 (5 bases). V was shortened by 0 bases and J by 5 bases, with 13 bases between the two germline ends. Germline CDR1 is LGHNA and CDR2 is YSLEER. CDR3 length: 16 residues. The CDR3 sequence: CASSQDSSFRTGELFF. Written as DNA, the CDR3 is TGCGCCAGCAGCCAAGATTCTAGCTTCCGGACCGGGGAGCTGTTTTTT.

This clonotype was found many times. The chain joins TRBV7-9 to TRBJ2-5; a weak D match, TRBD1 (6 bases). V was trimmed by 1 base and J by 1 base, leaving 10 bases between them. The CDR3 totals 15 residues. Germline V gene lookup returns CDR1 SEHNR and CDR2 FQNEAQ (reference sequence). The CDR3: CASSLVGQSQETQYF. The CDR3 DNA reads TGTGCCAGCAGCTTAGTTGGACAGTCCCAAGAGACCCAGTACTTC.

This clonotype occurred a few times. This may stem from a read error, because a much larger clone lies one nucleotide away. The gene calls are TRBV27 and TRBJ2-6; 8 bases match TRBD2. This CDR3 spans 15 amino acids. V lost 8 bases, J lost 2 bases, and 5 bases stayed unmatched. Germline CDR1 is MNHEY and CDR2 is SMNVEV (reference sequence). This CDR3 is CASCPGGAGANVLTF. The DNA for the CDR3 is TGTGCCAGCTGCCCCGGGGGGGCTGGGGCCAACGTCCTGACTTTC.

This clonotype was seen a handful of times. The chain employs TRBV12-3 or TRBV12-4 and TRBJ1-1; 7 bases agree with TRBD1. Trimming took 2 bases from V and 9 from J; bases not matched to a gene: 9. CDR3 length: 14 amino acids. This CDR3 reads CASSLSAGGKKAFF. In DNA, the CDR3 is TGTGCCAGCAGTTTATCTGCAGGGGGAAAGAAAGCTTTCTTT.

The chain carries TRBV10-2 and TRBJ2-7; 9 nucleotides align to TRBD2. The CDR3 spans 15 residues. With V trimmed by 5 bases and J by 2 bases, 7 bases remained unmatched. CDR1 and CDR2 from the germline V gene are WSHSY and SAAADI. This chain's CDR3 is CASSTPGLATYEQYF. The CDR3 DNA reads as TGCGCCAGCAGTACCCCGGGACTAGCCACCTACGAGCAGTACTTC.